One T cell receptor (beta chain) is described in this entry. This sample was taken from a study of memory CD4+ T cells and cytomegalovirus serostatus. Single viable CD3+CD4+CD8-CD45RO+ cells were sorted as the memory CD4+ T cells. This table comes from immunoSEQ multiplex PCR, and its TCRdb copy is limited to in-frame clones, with some not included. Here the sample spans about 40,000 clones, around 78% being singletons. The CDR3 contains 11 residues. Germline V gene sequence: CDR1 DFQATT, CDR2 SNEGSKA (reference sequence). Trimming shortened V by 5 bases and J by 6 bases, and 9 bases separated the two germline ends.

The specimen was memory CD4+ T cells from blood. This receptor was taken from an adult in good health and CMV-seronegative. The chain carries TRBV20-1 and TRBJ2-3, with D unresolved. Here the CDR3 DNA reads TGCAGTGCTCACGCTGGGGATACGCAGTATTTT. Translated, it gives CSAHAGDTQYF.